These T cell receptor beta chains were read from a single sample in a study of technical replicates of blood from a few donors. Data came from immunoSEQ multiplex PCR; TCRdb stores just in-frame clones and leaves some out. The sample holds some 80,000 clones, approximately 78% seen once. The specimen was PBMCs. The receptors originated from a human donor in good health. Some clones in this sample may be carry-over from other donors' samples. Each CDR3 is given with its conserved first and last residue. Each record gives: clone size, D gene, V gene, CDR3 length, J gene, CDR3 protein, CDR3 DNA. D genes are given only for firm matches. Rows may omit the clone size; those that give it use once, few, many or a size class.

clone_size: .; d_call: .; v_call: TRBV5-1; cdr3_length: 14; j_call: TRBJ2-3; cdr3_aa: CASSLEAFAHTQYF; cdr3_nt: TGCGCCAGCAGCTTGGAAGCGTTCGCTCATACGCAGTATTTT
clone_size: .; d_call: TRBD2; v_call: TRBV6-1; cdr3_length: 14; j_call: TRBJ2-7; cdr3_aa: CATTGLAGAREQYF; cdr3_nt: TGTGCCACCACGGGACTAGCGGGAGCGAGGGAGCAGTACTTC
clone_size: .; d_call: .; v_call: TRBV25-1; cdr3_length: 14; j_call: TRBJ1-5; cdr3_aa: CASSGQEWNQPQHF; cdr3_nt: TGTGCCAGCAGTGGACAGGAGTGGAATCAGCCCCAGCATTTT
clone_size: once; d_call: .; v_call: TRBV7-2; cdr3_length: 15; j_call: TRBJ2-5; cdr3_aa: CASSSRTTRQETQYF; cdr3_nt: TGTGCCAGCAGCTCCCGAACGACTAGACAAGAGACCCAGTACTTC
clone_size: .; d_call: TRBD2; v_call: TRBV5-1; cdr3_length: 15; j_call: TRBJ2-7; cdr3_aa: CASSLGIAGGSEQYF; cdr3_nt: TGCGCCAGCAGCTTGGGAATAGCGGGAGGATCCGAGCAGTACTTC
clone_size: .; d_call: TRBD1; v_call: TRBV7-2; cdr3_length: 17; j_call: TRBJ1-4; cdr3_aa: CASSKSGTGGSNEKLFF; cdr3_nt: TGTGCCAGCAGCAAGTCAGGGACAGGGGGCTCTAATGAAAAACTGTTTTTT
clone_size: .; d_call: .; v_call: TRBV6-1; cdr3_length: 15; j_call: TRBJ2-1; cdr3_aa: CASSEPDSLYNEQFF; cdr3_nt: TGTGCCAGCAGTGAGCCGGACAGCCTCTACAATGAGCAGTTCTTC
clone_size: .; d_call: TRBD1; v_call: TRBV7-2; cdr3_length: 15; j_call: TRBJ1-3; cdr3_aa: CASSPPGTVGNTIYF; cdr3_nt: TGTGCCAGCAGCCCACCAGGGACAGTAGGAAACACCATATATTTT
clone_size: .; d_call: TRBD1; v_call: TRBV13; cdr3_length: 14; j_call: TRBJ1-2; cdr3_aa: CASSKNQGASGYTF; cdr3_nt: TGTGCCAGCAGCAAAAACCAGGGGGCGTCTGGCTACACCTTC
clone_size: few; d_call: .; v_call: TRBV13; cdr3_length: 14; j_call: TRBJ1-2; cdr3_aa: CASSQETGTGGYTF; cdr3_nt: TGTGCCAGCAGTCAAGAGACAGGAACTGGTGGCTACACCTTC
clone_size: .; d_call: TRBD2; v_call: TRBV5-4; cdr3_length: 15; j_call: TRBJ2-3; cdr3_aa: CASSLGLAVTDTQYF; cdr3_nt: TGTGCCAGCAGCTTGGGGCTAGCGGTTACAGATACGCAGTATTTT
clone_size: .; d_call: TRBD2; v_call: TRBV6-5; cdr3_length: 15; j_call: TRBJ2-3; cdr3_aa: CASSYTSGRTDTQYF; cdr3_nt: TGTGCCAGCAGTTATACTAGCGGGAGGACAGATACGCAGTATTTT
clone_size: many; d_call: .; v_call: TRBV30; cdr3_length: 13; j_call: TRBJ2-7; cdr3_aa: CAWSWRRDYEQYF; cdr3_nt: TGTGCCTGGAGTTGGCGGAGAGACTACGAGCAGTACTTC
clone_size: .; d_call: TRBD2; v_call: TRBV4-1; cdr3_length: 16; j_call: TRBJ2-1; cdr3_aa: CASSQAALAAYNEQFF; cdr3_nt: TGCGCCAGCAGCCAAGCCGCCCTAGCGGCCTACAATGAGCAGTTCTTC
clone_size: .; d_call: .; v_call: TRBV14; cdr3_length: 19; j_call: TRBJ1-1; cdr3_aa: CASSGGLRAGRTLNTEAFF; cdr3_nt: TGTGCCAGCAGCGGAGGATTGCGTGCCGGCAGGACGTTAAACACTGAAGCTTTCTTT
clone_size: .; d_call: TRBD2; v_call: TRBV2; cdr3_length: 17; j_call: TRBJ2-1; cdr3_aa: CASNSGAGLAGGNEQFF; cdr3_nt: TGTGCCTCCAATTCCGGGGCGGGACTAGCGGGTGGAAATGAGCAGTTCTTC
clone_size: .; d_call: .; v_call: TRBV13; cdr3_length: 15; j_call: TRBJ2-2; cdr3_aa: CATPARGRYTGELFF; cdr3_nt: TGTGCCACCCCAGCACGGGGTCGCTACACCGGGGAGCTGTTTTTT
clone_size: .; d_call: TRBD2; v_call: TRBV7-2; cdr3_length: 13; j_call: TRBJ2-7; cdr3_aa: CASSVGGFYEQYF; cdr3_nt: TGTGCCAGCAGTGTGGGGGGGTTTTACGAGCAGTACTTC
clone_size: .; d_call: .; v_call: TRBV5-1; cdr3_length: 14; j_call: TRBJ2-2; cdr3_aa: CASSLESRSGELFF; cdr3_nt: TGCGCCAGCAGCTTGGAGAGCCGGTCCGGGGAGCTGTTTTTT
clone_size: .; d_call: .; v_call: TRBV19; cdr3_length: 15; j_call: TRBJ1-1; cdr3_aa: CASSIGGNPGTEAFF; cdr3_nt: TGTGCCAGTAGTATTGGCGGTAACCCGGGCACTGAAGCTTTCTTT
clone_size: .; d_call: .; v_call: TRBV18; cdr3_length: 12; j_call: TRBJ2-3; cdr3_aa: CASSPLGGTQYF; cdr3_nt: TGTGCCAGCTCACCACTAGGCGGTACGCAGTATTTT
clone_size: large; d_call: .; v_call: TRBV5-1; cdr3_length: 15; j_call: TRBJ2-1; cdr3_aa: CASSLALPRVDEQFF; cdr3_nt: TGCGCCAGCAGCTTGGCACTCCCGAGGGTCGATGAGCAGTTCTTC
clone_size: .; d_call: .; v_call: TRBV4-2; cdr3_length: 16; j_call: TRBJ2-3; cdr3_aa: CASSPSGGPVADTQYF; cdr3_nt: TGTGCCAGCAGCCCCTCCGGGGGGCCCGTGGCAGATACGCAGTATTTT
clone_size: .; d_call: .; v_call: TRBV30; cdr3_length: 12; j_call: TRBJ1-5; cdr3_aa: CAWSVRGQPQHF; cdr3_nt: TGTGCCTGGAGTGTACGGGGACAGCCCCAGCATTTT
clone_size: .; d_call: TRBD1; v_call: TRBV2; cdr3_length: 15; j_call: TRBJ2-1; cdr3_aa: CASSGRRTGGNEQFF; cdr3_nt: TGTGCCAGCAGCGGGAGGCGGACAGGGGGCAATGAGCAGTTCTTC
clone_size: once; d_call: .; v_call: TRBV4-3; cdr3_length: 16; j_call: TRBJ2-7; cdr3_aa: CASSQERSQLSYEQYF; cdr3_nt: TGCGCCAGCAGCCAAGAACGATCACAGTTGTCCTACGAGCAGTACTTC
clone_size: .; d_call: .; v_call: TRBV6-6; cdr3_length: 13; j_call: TRBJ1-2; cdr3_aa: CASCSGHNYGYTF; cdr3_nt: TGTGCCAGCTGTTCGGGACACAACTATGGCTACACCTTC
clone_size: .; d_call: TRBD1; v_call: TRBV6-5; cdr3_length: 15; j_call: TRBJ2-3; cdr3_aa: CASSSPTGRPDTQYF; cdr3_nt: TGTGCCAGCAGTTCCCCGACAGGGCGGCCAGATACGCAGTATTTT
clone_size: .; d_call: .; v_call: TRBV19; cdr3_length: 12; j_call: TRBJ2-7; cdr3_aa: CASRNVGYEQYF; cdr3_nt: TGTGCCAGTAGGAATGTCGGGTACGAGCAGTACTTC